The subject of this entry is one TCR beta chain. The antigen remains undetermined. Each of the donors was a healthy adult who was HIV-negative and had not had a recent acute infection or vaccination. From germline, CDR1 is MNHNY and CDR2 SVGAGI (reference sequence). V lost 2 bases to trimming and J lost 4 bases, with 11 bases between them. The length of the CDR3 is 15 residues. The record originates from a study of shared clonotypes between healthy human individuals. Study as a whole: The study enrolled two women and a few men aged 18 to 49. Study outcomes and limitations: It was anticipated that sequencing depth would influence how many clonotypes donors shared.

Original handling: ImmunoSEQ output lacked quality scores and full-length reads, limiting matched filtering. TCRdb keeps only in-frame clones here, not all; method: immunoSEQ multiplex PCR. That table supplies the V and J calls and clone size; D and trimming were determined from the DNA. The table records about 340,000 clones, around 79% of them present only once. This receptor was taken from a man under 40 in good health. V and J are TRBV6-6 and TRBJ1-4; perhaps TRBD1 as D (5 bases). The sequenced sample was memory CD4+ T cells sorted from blood. Subset here: CD45RA-negative fraction. CDR3 in DNA: TGTGCCAGCAGTTACCTTAAGGGGATTAATGAAAAACTGTTTTTT. This codes for CASSYLKGINEKLFF.